This passage covers 11 T cell receptor beta chains from one sample sequenced in a study of T-cell reconstitution after alpha-beta-depleted transplantation in children. The library targeted TCRbeta and was prepared with unique molecular identifiers. Using its own MiXCR run on the PCR reads, TCRdb lists one record per CDR3 protein. In the table there are about 690,000 distinct CDR3 sequences, roughly 17% of which are singletons. The sequenced sample was PBMCs from the stem cell graft donor, obtained from the stem cell graft. These receptors all stem from a human donor who donated a stem cell graft to a child with acute myeloid leukemia.

This clonotype was counted ten times or more. V usage is TRBV5-6 and J usage is TRBJ1-5, with D tentatively TRBD1 (5 bases). V lost 2 bases and J 2 bases, leaving 17 bases between the germline ends. The V gene's germline CDR1 is SGHDT and CDR2 YYEEEE. The CDR3 is 17 residues long. CDR3 residues: CASSFGPQGLGNQPQHF. CDR3 coding DNA: TGTGCCAGCAGCTTTGGCCCTCAGGGATTGGGCAATCAGCCCCAGCATTTT.

This clonotype came up a few times. The rearrangement joins TRBV29-1 to TRBJ1-5; D ambiguous. V was clipped by 4 bases and J by 11 bases, with 12 bases between them. Germline V lookup: CDR1 SQVTM, CDR2 ANQGSEA. There are 11 residues in the CDR3. CDR3 amino acids: CSVGSQKSQHF. The CDR3 DNA reads as TGCAGCGTTGGCTCTCAGAAGTCCCAGCATTTT.

This clonotype showed up just a few times. The chain uses TRBV12-3 or TRBV12-4 and TRBJ2-3; 13 bases are shared with TRBD2. The CDR3 totals 15 residues. The V segment lost 6 bases and the J segment 6 bases; nucleotides outside the gene matches: 6. The CDR3 DNA sequence: TGTGCCAGCAGAACCTCGACTAGCGGGGGGGATACGCAGTATTTT. It specifies CASRTSTSGGDTQYF.

About this clonotype: The junction does not match germline at one end; this may be a read error. This sequence joins TRBV20-1 and TRBJ2-3, with D perhaps given as TRBD1 or TRBD2 (6 bases each). The CDR3 length is 17 residues. Germline CDR1 and CDR2: DFQATT and SNEGSKA (reference sequence). In DNA form, the CDR3 reads TGCAGTGCAAGAGATCCGACTGGGGGGCCGGGGACAGATACGCAGTATTTT. It is translated as CSARDPTGGPGTDTQYF.

This clonotype was seen repeatedly, ten times or more. The rearrangement joins TRBV5-6 to TRBJ1-1; D is undetermined. V shed 4 bases and J shed 3 bases, with 7 bases lying between them. Germline V gene lookup returns CDR1 SGHDT and CDR2 YYEEEE. This CDR3 is 12 amino acids long. The CDR3 DNA follows: TGTGCCAGCAGCCCTAGAGACACTGAAGCTTTCTTT. Its translation: CASSPRDTEAFF.

This clonotype was picked up many times. The J gene is TRBJ2-3, the V gene TRBV20-1; no clear D. V lost 6 bases and J 7 bases, leaving 23 bases between the germline ends. The CDR3 is 15 residues long. Germline-derived CDR1 and CDR2 are DFQATT and SNEGSKA (reference sequence). DNA of the CDR3: TGCAGTGCCCCCCACCACTTGGGTGGTACCAATACGCAGTATTTT. It is translated as CSAPHHLGGTNTQYF.

This clonotype was counted at least ten times. The V and J genes are TRBV29-1 and TRBJ1-1; D not resolved. The CDR3 extends over 11 amino acids. Trimming shortened V by 5 bases and J by 1 base, and 5 bases separated the two germline ends. CDR1 SQVTM and CDR2 ANQGSEA come from the germline V gene. CDR3 protein: CSVFSNTEAFF. The CDR3 DNA follows: TGCAGCGTTTTCTCGAACACTGAAGCTTTCTTT.

This sequence joins TRBV11-1 and TRBJ2-3, with D perhaps assigned TRBD1 or TRBD2 (5 bases each). Germline values: CDR1 SGHAT, CDR2 FQDESV (reference sequence). V was pared by 0 bases and J by 0 bases, with 16 bases between. The CDR3 runs to 18 residues. The CDR3 DNA follows: TGTGCCAGCAGCTTAGCTGGAACCCGGGGCCGGAGCACAGATACGCAGTATTTT. As protein: CASSLAGTRGRSTDTQYF.

This clonotype was recorded many times. The chain carries TRBV5-6 and TRBJ2-7; 11 nucleotides agree with TRBD2. The CDR3 length is 15 residues. V shed 4 bases, J shed 4 bases, and the junction held 7 bases outside the gene matches. The germline CDR1 and CDR2 sequences are SGHDT and YYEEEE. The CDR3 sequence is CASSVRLAGKYEQYF. DNA for the CDR3: TGTGCCAGCAGCGTCCGACTAGCGGGGAAATACGAGCAGTACTTC.

The rearrangement uses TRBV4-2 and TRBJ2-6; D gene uncertain. The CDR3 runs to 18 residues. Trimming stripped 0 bases from V and 0 bases from J, with 12 bases between. CDR1 and CDR2 (germline): LGHNA, YNFKEQ. For the CDR3, the DNA is TGTGCCAGCAGCCAAGATCCCCCCGCTGGCTCTGGGGCCAACGTCCTGACTTTC. Residues: CASSQDPPAGSGANVLTF.

This clonotype was observed a handful of times. V gene TRBV7-8 combines with J gene TRBJ1-5; D is uncertain. Germline CDR1 SGHVS, CDR2 FQNEAQ. CDR3 length equals 18 residues. Trimming left V 6 bases short and J 3 bases short, with 24 bases between. CDR3 DNA sequence: TGTGCCAGCAGTAGCCATCCTCTCAACGGGGTACTCAATCAGCCCCAGCATTTT. Amino acids: CASSSHPLNGVLNQPQHF. The variable domain in full, with the rest retrieved from reference TRBV7-8 and TRBJ1-5, is GAGVSQSPRYKVAKRGQDVALRCDPISGHVSLFWYQQALGQGPEFLTYFQNEAQLDKSGLPSDRFFAERPEGSVSTLKIQRTQQEDSAVYLCASSSHPLNGVLNQPQHFGDGTRLSIL.